This T cell receptor beta chain was captured by sequencing in a study of T cells in Graves' hyperthyroidism and ophthalmopathy. The wider study: Peripheral blood draws took place at initial diagnosis, ahead of any treatment.

To note about this clonotype: What it recognizes is unknown.

RNA transcripts were the template for amplifying TCR beta CDR3 regions. During a first-round RT-PCR of the TCR CDR3, the HTBI primer set was used. TCRdb analysed the multiplex PCR reads with MiXCR anew, one entry per CDR3 protein. The sample yields some 530,000 distinct CDR3 sequences, less than 25% seen once. Study results and limitations: Ophthalmopathy onset followed model prediction by a median around 6.6 months. Also found in blood were most expanded thyroid clonotypes above 0.001.

This TCR derives from a woman in her 70s with Graves' ophthalmopathy. Sequenced material: blood.

The CDR3 here is CASSQDHSKPEAFF. For the CDR3, the DNA is TGTGCCAGCAGCCAAGACCACAGTAAGCCTGAAGCTTTCTTT. This chain connects TRBV14 to TRBJ1-1; D ambiguous. V lost 0 bases and J lost 6, with 11 bases in between. Per the germline V gene, CDR1 is SGHDN and CDR2 is FVKESK. CDR3 length equals 14 residues.